This is a list of T cell receptor beta chains from one sample in a study of blood T cells in healthy people across ages. TCRdb analysed the 5' RACE reads with MiXCR anew, one entry per CDR3 protein. The sample has over 600,000 distinct CDR3 sequences; 35% to 50% are singletons. Input material: blood. The origin of the receptors is an elderly man in good health. The CDR3 runs from the conserved cysteine through the conserved F or W. The D gene is left open where the match is weak. Size is stated for part of the rows, as once, few or many counts, or as a class when the clone is expanded.

d_gene: NA; v_gene: TRBV29-1; j_gene: TRBJ2-1; abundance: many; CDR3nt: TGCAGCACGAGGGGCCTCAATGAGCAGTTCTTC; CDR3aa: CSTRGLNEQFF
d_gene: TRBD1; v_gene: TRBV5-1; j_gene: TRBJ1-1; abundance: NA; CDR3nt: TGCGCCAGCGCCCGGGGACAGGGGGGTGAAGCTTTCTTT; CDR3aa: CASARGQGGEAFF
d_gene: NA; v_gene: TRBV29-1; j_gene: TRBJ2-1; abundance: NA; CDR3nt: TGCAGCGTTGGGGGGGGCGGCCAAGAGACCCAGTTCTTC; CDR3aa: CSVGGGGQETQFF
d_gene: NA; v_gene: TRBV5-1; j_gene: TRBJ2-4; abundance: few; CDR3nt: TGCGCCAGCAGCTTGGGGGAGGGGGTCCTAATCGGAAACATTCAGTACTTC; CDR3aa: CASSLGEGVLIGNIQYF
d_gene: TRBD1; v_gene: TRBV27; j_gene: TRBJ2-2; abundance: many; CDR3nt: TGTGCCAGCAGTCACTGGGACAGGGACACCGGGGAGCTGTTTTTT; CDR3aa: CASSHWDRDTGELFF
d_gene: TRBD2; v_gene: TRBV29-1; j_gene: TRBJ2-1; abundance: NA; CDR3nt: TGCAGCGTTGATCTGGTAGCGGGTACCTACAATGAGCAGTTCTTC; CDR3aa: CSVDLVAGTYNEQFF
d_gene: TRBD1; v_gene: TRBV4-3; j_gene: TRBJ2-7; abundance: few; CDR3nt: TGCGCCAGCAGCCAAGATGCGGGGACAGGGGTCGAGCAGTACTTC; CDR3aa: CASSQDAGTGVEQYF
d_gene: NA; v_gene: TRBV6-1; j_gene: TRBJ2-6; abundance: NA; CDR3nt: TGTGCCAGCAGTGACCTGAAGCCTGGTGGGGCCAACGTCCTGACTTTC; CDR3aa: CASSDLKPGGANVLTF
d_gene: TRBD1; v_gene: TRBV20-1; j_gene: TRBJ2-2; abundance: NA; CDR3nt: TGCAGTGCTACTCACAGGGGAGCCGCGGCCGCCGGGGAGCTGTTTTTT; CDR3aa: CSATHRGAAAAGELFF
d_gene: TRBD1; v_gene: TRBV7-2; j_gene: TRBJ2-6; abundance: NA; CDR3nt: TGTGCCAGCAGCTTAGTAAATACAGGGGGCGCTTCGGGGGCCAACGTCCTGACTTTC; CDR3aa: CASSLVNTGGASGANVLTF
d_gene: NA; v_gene: TRBV20-1; j_gene: TRBJ2-7; abundance: few; CDR3nt: TGCAGTGCTAGAGATGGGCGGACCCGCACGTACGAGCAGTACTTC; CDR3aa: CSARDGRTRTYEQYF
d_gene: NA; v_gene: TRBV4-2; j_gene: TRBJ1-2; abundance: once; CDR3nt: TGTGCCTGCAGCCAAGATGCGTCAGAAGGCGGCTACACCTTC; CDR3aa: CACSQDASEGGYTF
d_gene: NA; v_gene: TRBV20-1; j_gene: TRBJ2-1; abundance: NA; CDR3nt: TGCAGTGCTCTTCAGCCCTCCAGCTCCTACAATGAGCAGTTCTTC; CDR3aa: CSALQPSSSYNEQFF
d_gene: TRBD2; v_gene: TRBV5-1; j_gene: TRBJ2-7; abundance: NA; CDR3nt: TGCGCCAGCAGCTTTGGCGGGACTATCTACGAGCAGTACTTC; CDR3aa: CASSFGGTIYEQYF
d_gene: TRBD2; v_gene: TRBV4-1; j_gene: TRBJ2-5; abundance: NA; CDR3nt: TGCGCCAGCAGCCACGATTGGAGGCTAGCGGGGGAAGAGACCCAGTACTTC; CDR3aa: CASSHDWRLAGEETQYF
d_gene: NA; v_gene: TRBV9; j_gene: TRBJ2-5; abundance: NA; CDR3nt: TGTGCCAGCAGCGTAGAGGGCACGGGGGTGGAGACCCAGTACTTC; CDR3aa: CASSVEGTGVETQYF
d_gene: TRBD1; v_gene: TRBV7-9; j_gene: TRBJ2-1; abundance: NA; CDR3nt: TGTGCCAGCAGCTTCCCCGGGACAGGCGCCTCCAATGAGCAGTTCTTC; CDR3aa: CASSFPGTGASNEQFF
d_gene: NA; v_gene: TRBV4-1; j_gene: TRBJ2-1; abundance: NA; CDR3nt: TGCGCCAGCAGCCGTCAGTTCGGGACTGGATACAATGAGCAGTTCTTC; CDR3aa: CASSRQFGTGYNEQFF
d_gene: NA; v_gene: TRBV20-1; j_gene: TRBJ2-3; abundance: NA; CDR3nt: TGCAGTGCGCGCCGTCCCCTTAGCACAGATACGCAGTATTTT; CDR3aa: CSARRPLSTDTQYF
d_gene: TRBD2; v_gene: TRBV3-1; j_gene: TRBJ2-3; abundance: NA; CDR3nt: TGTGCCAGCAGCCCGGCCTGGACTAGCGGGGGTCAAGATACGCAGTATTTT; CDR3aa: CASSPAWTSGGQDTQYF
d_gene: TRBD1; v_gene: TRBV3-1; j_gene: TRBJ1-6; abundance: once; CDR3nt: TGTGCCACGGGGGACAGGACGAATTCACCCCTCCACTTT; CDR3aa: CATGDRTNSPLHF
d_gene: NA; v_gene: TRBV6-2/TRBV6-3; j_gene: TRBJ2-7; abundance: few; CDR3nt: TGTGCCAGCAGTTACTCGACGACAGAGCAGTACTTC; CDR3aa: CASSYSTTEQYF
d_gene: TRBD1; v_gene: TRBV28; j_gene: TRBJ2-7; abundance: NA; CDR3nt: TGTGCCAGCAGCATACCCCAGCAGCAGGGGGCCGAGCAGTACTTC; CDR3aa: CASSIPQQQGAEQYF
d_gene: NA; v_gene: TRBV27; j_gene: TRBJ1-1; abundance: NA; CDR3nt: TGTGCCAGCAGTGATCTGACAGACGGGAGGTCTGAAGCTTTCTTT; CDR3aa: CASSDLTDGRSEAFF
d_gene: TRBD2; v_gene: TRBV15; j_gene: TRBJ2-7; abundance: NA; CDR3nt: TGTGCCACCAGCAGGGATGCCGTGACTAGCGGGACTGAGCAGTACTTC; CDR3aa: CATSRDAVTSGTEQYF
d_gene: NA; v_gene: TRBV7-2; j_gene: TRBJ2-6; abundance: few; CDR3nt: TGTGCCAGCACCATCATGACGGGCAGGGGAATTACTGGGGCCAACGTCCTGACTTTC; CDR3aa: CASTIMTGRGITGANVLTF
d_gene: TRBD2; v_gene: TRBV20-1; j_gene: TRBJ2-7; abundance: many; CDR3nt: TGCAGTTCCAGGGCGGGAGGCACCTCCTACGAGCAGTACTTC; CDR3aa: CSSRAGGTSYEQYF
d_gene: TRBD2; v_gene: TRBV9; j_gene: TRBJ2-4; abundance: NA; CDR3nt: TGTGCCAGCAGCGTAGGGTTAGCGGGGGCCCCTGCCAAAAACATTCAGTACTTC; CDR3aa: CASSVGLAGAPAKNIQYF
d_gene: NA; v_gene: TRBV6-1; j_gene: TRBJ1-2; abundance: few; CDR3nt: TGTGCCAGTCTCCCGAGGGGGTGGTCCGACTATGGCTACACCTTC; CDR3aa: CASLPRGWSDYGYTF
d_gene: NA; v_gene: TRBV29-1; j_gene: TRBJ2-5; abundance: NA; CDR3nt: TGCAGCGTTGAAGCCTCGGGGGAGACCCAGTACTTC; CDR3aa: CSVEASGETQYF
d_gene: NA; v_gene: TRBV19; j_gene: TRBJ2-1; abundance: few; CDR3nt: TGTGCCAGTAGTATAGATGAACGGACTGAGCAGTTCTTC; CDR3aa: CASSIDERTEQFF
d_gene: TRBD2; v_gene: TRBV29-1; j_gene: TRBJ2-7; abundance: NA; CDR3nt: TGCAGCGTTGAAAATCGGGGGGACGGATCCTACGAGCAGTACTTC; CDR3aa: CSVENRGDGSYEQYF
d_gene: NA; v_gene: TRBV27; j_gene: TRBJ1-6; abundance: few; CDR3nt: TGTGCCAGCGGGTTCAGCTATAATTCACCCCTCCACTTT; CDR3aa: CASGFSYNSPLHF
d_gene: TRBD1; v_gene: TRBV6-5; j_gene: TRBJ2-7; abundance: NA; CDR3nt: TGTGCCAGCAGAAGGACAGGGGGGAGAGGCGAGCAGTACTTC; CDR3aa: CASRRTGGRGEQYF
d_gene: NA; v_gene: TRBV7-2; j_gene: TRBJ2-2; abundance: few; CDR3nt: TGTGCCAGCAGCACCTTCGGCCCGAACACCGGGGAGCTGTTTTTT; CDR3aa: CASSTFGPNTGELFF
d_gene: NA; v_gene: TRBV24-1; j_gene: TRBJ2-1; abundance: NA; CDR3nt: TGTGCCACCAGTGAAGACCGGGTCCGCCTGTTCTTC; CDR3aa: CATSEDRVRLFF
d_gene: NA; v_gene: TRBV6-2/TRBV6-3; j_gene: TRBJ2-5; abundance: NA; CDR3nt: TGTGCCAGCAGTTACTCGGGGGTATCGGGAGAGACCCAGTACTTC; CDR3aa: CASSYSGVSGETQYF
d_gene: NA; v_gene: TRBV2; j_gene: TRBJ2-3; abundance: NA; CDR3nt: TGTGTCAGCAGTGAAGCTACGACGGGGGATACGCAGTATTTT; CDR3aa: CVSSEATTGDTQYF
d_gene: TRBD2; v_gene: TRBV5-1; j_gene: TRBJ2-7; abundance: NA; CDR3nt: TGCGCCAGCAGCATTACTAGCGGGAGGAATGAGCAGTACTTC; CDR3aa: CASSITSGRNEQYF